These T cell receptor beta chains were read from a single sample in a study of early T cells in non-severe SARS-CoV-2 infection. One entry per CDR3 protein, called by TCRdb with MiXCR from the 5' RACE reads. The sample lists tens of thousands of distinct CDR3 sequences, roughly 13% occurring once. Source: whole blood, taken at baseline. Receptors originate from an adult who was a healthcare worker with PCR-confirmed SARS-CoV-2 infection or an uninfected control (not recorded which). The CDR3 runs from the conserved cysteine through the conserved F or W.

TRBV7-4 | CASSPQGTTNEKLFF
TRBV7-9 | CASTSRTSSYEQYF
TRBV10-3 | CAIKDRGGFGGYTF
TRBV20-1 | CSAPPAGRDRAKNIQYF
TRBV10-3 | CATFTGGEPEAFF
TRBV6-5 | CASSYVGSYNEQFF
TRBV11-2 | CASSFVREAEAFF
TRBV21-1 | CARVLAGGPCLGEQFF
TRBV20-1 | CSARPSEETQYF
TRBV6-5 | CASSYQIQETQYF
TRBV12-3/TRBV12-4 | CASTRGGNQPQHF
TRBV6-6 | CASSPHRFEGFSGNTIYF
TRBV6-6 | CASRMSGGRSTDTQYF
TRBV28 | CASSLGVQSSYNEQFF
TRBV6-2/TRBV6-3 | CASRDSVVKTEAFF
TRBV28 | CASRQGTDTQYF